A selection of T cell receptor beta chains follows, all from one sample in a study of blood T cell repertoires in COVID-19. Profiling relied on immunoSEQ multiplex PCR, and the TCRdb table lists in-frame clones only, not all of them. The data hold 150,000 to 200,000 clones, with 86% observed a single time. The sequenced sample consisted of peripheral blood. These receptors originate from a woman aged 55-69 years with COVID-19, enrolled during active disease. Each CDR3 is given with its conserved first and last residue. The D gene is left open where the match is weak. Not all rows give a size; the values are once, few, many and, for expanded clones, a class.

>TRBJ1-3|.|TRBV4-2|.
TGTGCCAGCAGCCAACTGACAGCTGGAAACACCATATATTTT
CASSQLTAGNTIYF
>TRBJ1-2|TRBD1|TRBV5-1|.
TGCGCCAGCAGGGGGACAGGGGGCAACTATGGCTACACCTTC
CASRGTGGNYGYTF
>TRBJ1-5|.|TRBV14|.
TGTGCCAGCAGCCCGGACGGTCGGGGACAGCCCCAGCATTTT
CASSPDGRGQPQHF
>TRBJ2-1|TRBD2|TRBV30|few
TGTGCCTGGGGAACTAGCGCAACCTACAATGAGCAGTTCTTC
CAWGTSATYNEQFF
>TRBJ2-7|TRBD2|TRBV28|once
TGTGCCAGCAGTTTCGTTACTAGCGGGAGCTACGAGCAGTACTTC
CASSFVTSGSYEQYF
>TRBJ2-7|TRBD1|TRBV6-2/TRBV6-3|.
TGTGCCAGCAGCTTACAAGGGACAGTGAGATACGAGCAGTACTTC
CASSLQGTVRYEQYF
>TRBJ2-1|TRBD2|TRBV30|.
TGTGCCTGGAGTCCGAAAACTAGCGGCTTTTACAATGAGCAGTTCTTC
CAWSPKTSGFYNEQFF
>TRBJ1-4|.|TRBV10-3|.
TGTGCCATCAGTGAACAGGGTGAAAATGAAAAACTGTTTTTT
CAISEQGENEKLFF
>TRBJ2-5|TRBD2|TRBV5-6|few
TGTGCCAGCAGCTGGACTAGCGGGACGACGGAGACCCAGTACTTC
CASSWTSGTTETQYF
>TRBJ1-1|.|TRBV15|.
TGTGCCACCAGCCTTAACTTTGGGAACACTGAAGCTTTCTTT
CATSLNFGNTEAFF